Below are 26 T cell receptor beta chains sequenced from a single sample in a study of blood T cells in healthy people across ages. Through a sample-barcoded 5' primer and a J-beta primer mix, a second PCR was run for roughly 6 to 12 cycles. TCRdb used MiXCR to reprocess the 5' RACE reads, holding one entry per CDR3 protein. The sample holds 650,000 to 700,000 distinct CDR3 sequences, about 50% seen once. Input material: blood. The receptors derive from a woman aged 80 or over in good health.

The gene calls are TRBV12-3 or TRBV12-4 and TRBJ2-7, with 7 positions matching TRBD1. With V trimmed by 2 bases and J by 5 bases, 12 bases remained unmatched. The CDR3 sequence is 16 residues long. The DNA for the CDR3 is TGTGCCAGCAGTTTAATAGCCGGGACAGCAGTCCACGAGCAGTACTTC. The encoded protein is CASSLIAGTAVHEQYF.

With regard to this clonotype: Sequence at one end of the junction differs from germline and may be a read error. The V gene is TRBV4-1, the J gene TRBJ2-7; D may be TRBD1 (5 bases). CDR3 length: 16 residues. Germline CDR1 reads MGHRA; CDR2 reads YSYEKL. The CDR3 coding sequence is TGCGCCAGCAGCCAAGAGTCAGGGATAGGCTCCCACGAGCAGTACTTC. As protein: CASSQESGIGSHEQYF.

Worth noting for this clonotype: This could be a read error, since a much larger clone is one nucleotide away. The chain recombines TRBV9 with TRBJ2-3; TRBD2 is a possible D gene (7 bases). The CDR3 is 14 amino acids. V gave up 0 bases and J gave up 7 bases, with 12 bases separating them. Germline CDR1 SGDLS, CDR2 YYNGEE. CDR3 DNA sequence: TGTGCCAGCAGCGTAGGCGGGGGCCGTAATACGCAGTATTTT. It translates to CASSVGGGRNTQYF.

This clonotype appeared a few times. The V gene is TRBV12-3 or TRBV12-4, the J gene TRBJ1-4, with unresolved D. The CDR3 extends over 15 amino acids. Trimming pared 6 bases from V and 2 bases from J, leaving 13 bases between. CDR3 in DNA: TGTGCCAGCAGGGCCCAATCTATTACTAATGAAAAACTGTTTTTT. This sequence encodes CASRAQSITNEKLFF.

The chain couples TRBV20-1 to TRBJ2-1, with TRBD2 matching 11 bases. The CDR3 has 15 residues. Germline V gene data show CDR1 as DFQATT and CDR2 as SNEGSKA (reference sequence). V trimming: 3 bases; J trimming: 6 bases; junction bases outside the gene matches: 7. The CDR3 loop reads CSARERLAGTNEQFF. The CDR3 DNA follows: TGCAGTGCTAGGGAGCGACTAGCGGGGACCAATGAGCAGTTCTTC.

In DNA form, the CDR3 reads TGTGCCATCAGGACTAGCGGGGGTACTTTCAATGAGCAGTTCTTC. Translating it yields CAIRTSGGTFNEQFF. The chain uses TRBV10-3 and TRBJ2-1; 12 bases are a match to TRBD2. There are 15 residues in the CDR3. Germline values: CDR1 ENHRY, CDR2 SYGVKD. Trimming cost V 6 bases and J 6 bases; bases outside gene matches: 6.

The chain couples TRBV12-3 or TRBV12-4 to TRBJ2-3; D is unresolved. With 11 bases removed from V and 4 bases from J, the gap between germline ends came to 16 bases. The CDR3 is 13 residues long. This CDR3 is CAGTAWGPDTQYF. The DNA of the CDR3 is TGTGCCGGCACGGCTTGGGGTCCAGATACGCAGTATTTT.

The table lists this clonotype with a count of one. CDR3 sequence: CSAIRDFQETQYF. Written as DNA, the CDR3 is TGCAGTGCTATCCGGGACTTTCAAGAGACCCAGTACTTC. V usage is TRBV20-1 and J usage is TRBJ2-5; tentative D call: TRBD2 (6 bases). Germline V gives CDR1 DFQATT, CDR2 SNEGSKA (reference sequence). The V end was cut by 4 bases, the J end by 2 bases, with 11 bases between. The CDR3 spans 13 residues.

V gene TRBV6-5 combines with J gene TRBJ2-3; unclear D gene. V was trimmed by 6 bases and J by 0 bases, leaving 7 bases between them. Germline V CDR1 and CDR2: MNHEY, SVGAGI. This CDR3 is built from 13 residues. This chain's CDR3 is CASSGLSTDTQYF. The CDR3 nucleotides are TGTGCCAGCAGCGGGCTGAGCACAGATACGCAGTATTTT.

Here the CDR3 reads CASSLRGDETQYF. CDR3 DNA: TGTGCCAGCAGCTTAAGGGGGGATGAGACCCAGTACTTC. V usage is TRBV7-2 and J usage is TRBJ2-5; the D call may be TRBD1 or TRBD2 (6 bases each). Trimming pared 2 bases from V and 5 bases from J, leaving 9 bases between. The length of the CDR3 is 13 residues. In germline, CDR1 is SGHTA, CDR2 FQGNSA. Together with reference TRBV7-2 and TRBJ2-5, the CDR3 gives the full variable domain: GAGVSQSPSNKVTEKGKDVELRCDPISGHTALYWYRQSLGQGLEFLIYFQGNSAPDKSGLPSDRFSAERTGGSVSTLTIQRTQQEDSAVYLCASSLRGDETQYFGPGTRLLVL.

The V gene is TRBV4-1, the J gene TRBJ1-2; possible D gene TRBD1, 6 bases. Germline CDR1 reads MGHRA; CDR2 reads YSYEKL. Trimming removed 3 bases at V and 0 bases at J, with 11 bases between. CDR3 length equals 15 residues. CDR3: CASSHPGASNYGYTF. The DNA for the CDR3 is TGCGCCAGCAGCCATCCAGGGGCCTCTAACTATGGCTACACCTTC.

This clonotype appeared a few times. The chain combines TRBV29-1 with TRBJ1-5; D is undetermined. V lost 2 bases, J lost 0 bases, and 5 bases lay in between. The CDR3 contains 13 residues. In germline, CDR1 is SQVTM, CDR2 ANQGSEA. CDR3 protein: CSVETSSNQPQHF. In DNA form, the CDR3 reads TGCAGCGTTGAAACTTCTAGCAATCAGCCCCAGCATTTT.

The chain couples TRBV20-1 to TRBJ1-5; the match to TRBD1 covers 9 bases. Germline CDR1 reads DFQATT; CDR2 reads SNEGSKA (reference sequence). V shed 6 bases, J shed 7 bases, and the junction held 7 bases outside the gene matches. This CDR3 has 13 amino acids. CDR3 sequence reads: CSAARDRVQPQHF. CDR3 nucleotides: TGCAGTGCCGCCCGGGACAGGGTACAGCCCCAGCATTTT.

This clonotype was found a few times. The rearrangement uses TRBV13 and TRBJ2-5, with 10 bases identical to TRBD2. The length of the CDR3 is 16 residues. Germline CDR1 PRHDT, CDR2 FYEKMQ (reference sequence). J gave up 0 bases and V 4 bases, and 5 bases lay outside the gene matches. The CDR3 protein is CASSSGGLADQETQYF. In DNA form, the CDR3 reads TGTGCCAGCAGCTCAGGTGGACTAGCGGACCAAGAGACCCAGTACTTC.

This rearrangement joins TRBV14 to TRBJ2-5; no reliable D call. The V gene's germline CDR1 is SGHDN and CDR2 FVKESK. This CDR3 spans 12 amino acids. Trimming shortened V by 2 bases and J by 5 bases, and 6 bases separated the two germline ends. The CDR3 protein is CASSQIRETQYF. CDR3 DNA: TGTGCCAGCAGCCAAATAAGGGAGACCCAGTACTTC.

In the case of this clonotype: Given a much more abundant clone one base away, this may be a read error. The chain recombines TRBV21-1 with TRBJ2-5; TRBD2, the table's D call, lacks a check against the DNA. TRBV21-1 is annotated as a pseudogene. This CDR3 has 15 amino acids. This CDR3 reads CASSDSGLTGETQYF. The CDR3 coding sequence is TGTGCCAGCAGCGACTCGGGACTAACGGGAGAGACCCAGTACTTC.

This clonotype was counted at least ten times. This chain connects TRBV7-3 to TRBJ2-5; maybe TRBD1 (5 bases). The V end was cut by 3 bases, the J end by 8 bases, with 13 bases between. This CDR3 spans 13 amino acids. CDR1 is SGHTA and CDR2 is FQGTGA in the germline V gene. CDR3 in amino acids: CASSLSREGTQYF. The CDR3 nucleotides are TGTGCCAGCAGCTTGTCCAGGGAAGGAACCCAGTACTTC.

A remark on this clonotype: A much bigger clone sits one base away, suggesting this may be a read error. V usage is TRBV6-1 and J usage is TRBJ2-3; tentatively, D is TRBD1 (7 bases). From germline, CDR1 is MNHNS and CDR2 SASEGT. The CDR3 loop spans 16 amino acids. The germline V and J ends were trimmed by 7 bases and 8 bases, with 25 bases remaining between them. The CDR3 reads CASTGGGTVASSTQYF. The CDR3 bases are TGTGCCAGCACCGGAGGCGGGACAGTGGCAAGCTCTACGCAGTATTTT.

This clonotype has ten or more counts. The chain employs TRBV28 and TRBJ1-4, with D possibly being TRBD1 (5 bases). The CDR3 length is 12 residues. Trimming took off 6 bases at V and 7 bases at J, with 9 bases between the two ends. Germline V CDR1 and CDR2: MDHEN, SYDVKM. The CDR3 spells CASSKRGEKLFF. DNA of the CDR3: TGTGCCAGCAGCAAAAGGGGTGAAAAACTGTTTTTT.

V and J are TRBV7-2 and TRBJ2-2; perhaps TRBD1 as D (6 bases). Deletions cut 8 bases from V and 3 bases from J, with 16 bases between. The germline CDR1 and CDR2 sequences are SGHTA and FQGNSA. The CDR3 covers 15 residues. The CDR3 here is CASGAGTTYTGELFF. CDR3 coding DNA: TGTGCCAGCGGCGCTGGGACAACCTACACCGGGGAGCTGTTTTTT. The complete variable domain, with remaining parts taken from reference TRBV7-2 and TRBJ2-2, reads GAGVSQSPSNKVTEKGKDVELRCDPISGHTALYWYRQSLGQGLEFLIYFQGNSAPDKSGLPSDRFSAERTGGSVSTLTIQRTQQEDSAVYLCASGAGTTYTGELFFGEGSRLTVL.

The chain combines TRBV5-1 with TRBJ1-5, with D perhaps matching TRBD1 (5 bases). The CDR3 is 13 residues long. Per germline, CDR1 SGHRS and CDR2 YFSETQ. V gave up 1 base and J gave up 6 bases, with 8 bases separating them. The CDR3, as DNA: TGCGCCAGCAGCTTGCAGGGTCCTCAGCCCCAGCATTTT. It yields the protein CASSLQGPQPQHF.

This clonotype was seen at least ten times. The J gene is TRBJ2-5, the V gene TRBV14; D is undetermined. This CDR3 has 11 residues. Germline V CDR1 and CDR2: SGHDN, FVKESK. Trimming shortened V by 1 base and J by 11 bases, and 8 bases separated the two germline ends. The chain's CDR3 is CASSQVRIQYF. In DNA, the CDR3 is TGTGCCAGCAGCCAAGTCAGAATTCAGTACTTC.

J is TRBJ2-1 and V is TRBV6-5; 7 bases match TRBD1. Germline V gene data show CDR1 as MNHEY and CDR2 as SVGAGI. The CDR3 is 15 residues long. V lost 0 bases to trimming and J lost 4 bases; unmatched junction nucleotides: 3. The CDR3 here is CASSYSGDSYNEQFF. The CDR3 bases are TGTGCCAGCAGTTACTCGGGGGACAGTTACAATGAGCAGTTCTTC.

The chain has TRBV10-3 and TRBJ2-7; D may be TRBD1 (8 bases). The CDR3 runs 14 residues. CDR1 ENHRY and CDR2 SYGVKD come from the germline V gene. Trimming removed 6 bases at V and 4 bases at J, with 16 bases between. The chain's CDR3 is CAIREQGEGYEQYF. For the CDR3, the DNA is TGTGCCATCAGAGAACAGGGGGAGGGATACGAGCAGTACTTC.

This clonotype was counted between two and nine times. This may come from a read error, since a much larger clone is one base off. The V and J genes are TRBV6-6 and TRBJ2-5; 7 bases line up with TRBD1. With V trimmed by 5 bases and J by 5 bases, 8 bases remained unmatched. The CDR3 runs to 14 residues. The germline CDR1 and CDR2 sequences are MNHNY and SVGAGI (reference sequence). CDR3 residues: CASSARGRGETQYF. CDR3 in DNA: TGTGCCAGCAGTGCTCGGGGCAGGGGGGAGACCCAGTACTTC.

Worth noting for this clonotype: At one end the junction does not follow the germline gene, possibly because of a read error. This rearrangement joins TRBV18 to TRBJ2-3; D is perhaps TRBD1 (6 bases). CDR3 length: 14 residues. Germline CDR1 reads KGHSH; CDR2 reads LQKENI. The CDR3 here is CASSPGLGAETQYF. For the CDR3, the DNA is TGTGCCAGCTCACCAGGACTGGGGGCAGAGACGCAGTATTTT.